Below, 30 T cell receptor beta chains from the same sample are listed, as sequenced in a study of identical twins. TCRdb re-derived calls from the 5' RACE reads in MiXCR, one entry per CDR3 protein. This table has just under 650,000 distinct CDR3 sequences, roughly 6.6% appearing once. These data also featured in a second study, about yellow fever vaccine responses in identical twins.

Source material: PBMCs. The receptor source for this set is a woman aged 18-29 years in good health.

This clonotype was recorded at least ten times. The chain recombines TRBV29-1 with TRBJ1-2; D not resolved. The CDR3 has 11 amino acids. The V and J ends lost 7 bases and 3 bases respectively, with 9 bases between them. Germline CDR1 and CDR2: SQVTM and ANQGSEA. This chain's CDR3 is CSGASYYGYTF. In DNA, the CDR3 is TGCAGCGGGGCGTCTTACTATGGCTACACCTTC.

The chain uses TRBV4-1 and TRBJ2-7; 7 positions agree with TRBD1. This CDR3 region has 18 residues. Looked up from germline, CDR1 is MGHRA and CDR2 is YSYEKL. V lost 0 bases, J lost 5 bases, and 16 bases stayed unmatched. The CDR3 bases are TGCGCCAGCAGCCAAGAAGGAATAGAGGACAGGTGGGGCGACGAGCAGTACGTC. It codes for CASSQEGIEDRWGDEQYV.

The genes are TRBV12-3 or TRBV12-4 and TRBJ2-6; possibly TRBD2 for D (7 bases). The germline V and J ends were trimmed by 6 bases and 0 bases, with 18 bases remaining between them. The CDR3 has 18 amino acids. CDR3 DNA: TGTGCCAGCAGCTCGGGGGGCAGCCTGTACTCTGGGGCCAACGTCCTGACTTTC. It is translated as CASSSGGSLYSGANVLTF.

The CDR3: CSAGGTSGGNGELFF. DNA for the CDR3: TGCAGTGCTGGAGGGACTAGCGGGGGGAACGGGGAGCTGTTTTTT. The rearrangement joins TRBV20-1 to TRBJ2-2; 15 bases line up with TRBD2. The CDR3 is 15 residues long. The ends lost 5 bases at V and 7 bases at J; junction bases unmatched: 5. Germline V gene lookup returns CDR1 DFQATT and CDR2 SNEGSKA (reference sequence).

The chain uses TRBV20-1 and TRBJ2-4, with D unresolved. The V gene lost 4 bases and the J gene lost 4 bases, with 14 bases spanning the gap. This CDR3 has 14 residues. Per germline, CDR1 DFQATT and CDR2 SNEGSKA (reference sequence). As DNA, the CDR3 is TGCAGTGCTATTCTGCCCAGACCTAAAAACATTCAGTACTTC. Protein: CSAILPRPKNIQYF.

There are many counts of this clonotype. The chain carries TRBV5-7 and TRBJ1-2, with D perhaps matching TRBD1 (6 bases). TRBV5-7 qualifies as an ORF whose function is uncertain. CDR3 length equals 14 residues. The V gene lost 4 bases and the J gene lost 2 bases, with 12 bases spanning the gap. The chain's CDR3 is CASSPGQSNYGYTF. The DNA of the CDR3 is TGTGCCAGCAGCCCCGGACAGTCCAACTATGGCTACACCTTC.

CDR3 sequence (DNA): TGCAGCGTTGAAGGGGGGCTGGACAGGGTAATTGGGGAGACCCAGTACTTC. Translated, it gives CSVEGGLDRVIGETQYF. The chain couples TRBV29-1 to TRBJ2-5; 8 nucleotides match TRBD1. V lost 1 base, J lost 5 bases, and 15 bases stayed unmatched. This CDR3 has 17 amino acids. Germline V CDR1 and CDR2: SQVTM, ANQGSEA.

This clonotype was counted between two and nine times. Here the CDR3 reads CASSQEAGKNTEAFF. DNA of the CDR3: TGTGCCAGCAGCCAAGAGGCGGGAAAGAACACTGAAGCTTTCTTT. The gene calls are TRBV3-1 and TRBJ1-1; D is uncertain. Germline lookup yields CDR1 LGHDT and CDR2 YNNKEL (reference sequence). V shed 0 bases and J shed 1 base, with 9 bases lying between them. The CDR3 runs 15 residues.

There are a few counts of this clonotype. The chain combines TRBV7-8 with TRBJ1-1; 7 nucleotides agree with TRBD1. Germline values: CDR1 SGHVS, CDR2 FQNEAQ. This CDR3 is 14 amino acids long. Trimming at V came to 3 bases and at J to 6 bases, leaving 7 bases not matched to a gene. The CDR3 loop reads CASSLRQGMAEAFF. CDR3 DNA sequence: TGTGCCAGCAGCTTGAGACAGGGTATGGCTGAAGCTTTCTTT.

V gene TRBV12-3 or TRBV12-4 combines with J gene TRBJ2-1, with TRBD2 identical over 12 bases. The V gene end was trimmed by 7 bases and the J gene end by 7 bases; junction bases not matched to a gene: 5. CDR3 length equals 14 residues. DNA for the CDR3: TGTGCCAGCACCCGCCTAGCGGGAGGGAATGAGCAGTTCTTC. Its translation is CASTRLAGGNEQFF.

This clonotype was observed a few times. This sequence joins TRBV27 and TRBJ2-3; the D gene is possibly TRBD2 (6 bases). CDR1 and CDR2 (germline): MNHEY, SMNVEV (reference sequence). The V end was cut by 4 bases, the J end by 1 base, with 12 bases between. This CDR3 is built from 15 residues. CDR3 DNA sequence: TGTGCCAGCAGTTGGGCCGGGAGACGCACAGATACGCAGTATTTT. Amino acid sequence: CASSWAGRRTDTQYF.

V and J are TRBV6-1 and TRBJ2-3, with TRBD1 matching over 9 bases. V was pared by 5 bases and J by 4 bases, with 13 bases of the junction left unmatched. The CDR3 loop spans 17 amino acids. The germline CDR1 and CDR2 sequences are MNHNS and SASEGT. CDR3 sequence: CASSRTPGQGVADTQYF. The CDR3 nucleotides are TGTGCCAGCAGTAGAACGCCGGGACAGGGAGTGGCAGATACGCAGTATTTT.

This clonotype turned up a few times. The chain recombines TRBV5-1 with TRBJ1-2, with 9 bases aligning to TRBD1. This CDR3 contains 13 residues. The J segment lost 10 bases and the V segment lost 4 bases, leaving 8 bases of the junction unmatched. Germline CDR1 is SGHRS and CDR2 is YFSETQ. The CDR3 spells CASSVDRGSYYTF. DNA for the CDR3: TGCGCCAGCAGCGTTGACAGGGGGAGTTACTACACCTTC.

This clonotype has at least ten counts. The chain has TRBV3-1 and TRBJ1-5, with a possible D match to TRBD1 (5 bases). The V end lost 0 bases, the J end lost 7 bases, and 7 bases lay between the germline ends. Germline values: CDR1 LGHDT, CDR2 YNNKEL (reference sequence). There are 13 residues in the CDR3. The CDR3 DNA follows: TGTGCCAGCAGCCAAGATGCAGGGCAGCCCCAGCATTTT. Translating it yields CASSQDAGQPQHF.

This clonotype was detected many times. V is TRBV7-9 and J is TRBJ2-1; possible D gene TRBD2, 6 bases. Looked up from germline, CDR1 is SEHNR and CDR2 is FQNEAQ (reference sequence). Deletions cut 6 bases from V and 5 bases from J, with 11 bases between. This CDR3 is 13 amino acids long. In nucleotides, the CDR3 is TGTGCCAGCAGGGGAGGTGGTAACAATGAGCAGTTCTTC. Amino acids: CASRGGGNNEQFF. The whole variable domain, filled in from reference TRBV7-9 and TRBJ2-1, reads DTGVSQNPRHKITKRGQNVTFRCDPISEHNRLYWYRQTLGQGPEFLTYFQNEAQLEKSRLLSDRFSAERPKGSFSTLEIQRTEQGDSAMYLCASRGGGNNEQFFGPGTRLTVL.

This clonotype was counted a few times. The rearrangement links TRBV14 to TRBJ2-7; tentatively, D is TRBD1 (6 bases). The V gene's germline CDR1 is SGHDN and CDR2 FVKESK. V shed 1 base and J shed 4 bases, with 14 bases lying between them. The CDR3 covers 15 residues. CDR3 bases: TGTGCCAGCAGCCAAGTGCAGGGGAGTGCGTACGAGCAGTACTTC. Its translation is CASSQVQGSAYEQYF.

This clonotype was detected only a few times. V is TRBV20-1 and J is TRBJ1-1; the D gene is possibly TRBD1 (5 bases). This CDR3 has 12 residues. CDR1 and CDR2 (germline): DFQATT, SNEGSKA (reference sequence). V lost 6 bases to trimming and J lost 5 bases, with 13 bases between them. The CDR3 here is CSAPGGWTEAFF. In DNA form, the CDR3 reads TGCAGTGCGCCTGGGGGGTGGACTGAAGCTTTCTTT.

This clonotype has ten or more counts. This rearrangement joins TRBV20-1 to TRBJ2-3, with 13 bases matching TRBD2. The CDR3 covers 15 residues. Trimming cost V 7 bases and J 2 bases; bases outside gene matches: 6. CDR1 DFQATT and CDR2 SNEGSKA come from the germline V gene (reference sequence). The chain's CDR3 is CSVPGLAGATDTQYF. DNA of the CDR3: TGCAGTGTCCCCGGACTAGCGGGAGCCACAGATACGCAGTATTTT.

This chain uses TRBV29-1 with TRBJ2-4; no clear D gene. Per the germline V gene, CDR1 is SQVTM and CDR2 is ANQGSEA. V was clipped by 4 bases and J by 7 bases, with 8 bases between them. The CDR3 length is 11 residues. The CDR3 DNA sequence: TGCAGCGTTGTGGAGTACAACATTCAGTACTTC. Translating gives CSVVEYNIQYF. Together with reference TRBV29-1 and TRBJ2-4, the CDR3 gives the full variable domain: SAVISQKPSRDICQRGTSLTIQCQVDSQVTMMFWYRQQPGQSLTLIATANQGSEATYESGFVIDKFPISRPNLTFSTLTVSNMSPEDSSIYLCSVVEYNIQYFGAGTRLSVL.

This rearrangement joins TRBV7-9 to TRBJ2-1; 7 nucleotides agree with TRBD2. The CDR3 sequence is 17 residues long. The V gene's germline CDR1 is SEHNR and CDR2 FQNEAQ (reference sequence). V was pared by 5 bases and J by 6 bases, with 16 bases of the junction left unmatched. The CDR3 DNA follows: TGTGCCAGCAGCCAAATCCCCGGCGCGGGAGTGTCCAATGAGCAGTTCTTC. Translation gives CASSQIPGAGVSNEQFF.

The chain is built from TRBV5-1 and TRBJ2-5; D not certain. The V end lost 1 base, the J end lost 5 bases, and 15 bases lay between the germline ends. This CDR3 has 15 residues. Germline lookup yields CDR1 SGHRS and CDR2 YFSETQ. Here the CDR3 reads CASSLRSDGTETQYF. CDR3 nucleotide sequence: TGCGCCAGCAGCTTGCGGAGCGACGGTACGGAGACCCAGTACTTC.

V and J are TRBV7-9 and TRBJ2-1; 14 bases map to TRBD2. V was pared by 4 bases and J by 10 bases, with 6 bases of the junction left unmatched. Per germline, CDR1 SEHNR and CDR2 FQNEAQ (reference sequence). There are 15 residues in the CDR3. CDR3 region: CASSYGLAGGLEQFF. The CDR3 coding sequence is TGTGCCAGCAGCTACGGACTAGCGGGAGGATTAGAGCAGTTCTTC. Full variable domain (remainder filled in from reference TRBV7-9 and TRBJ2-1): DTGVSQNPRHKITKRGQNVTFRCDPISEHNRLYWYRQTLGQGPEFLTYFQNEAQLEKSRLLSDRFSAERPKGSFSTLEIQRTEQGDSAMYLCASSYGLAGGLEQFFGPGTRLTVL.

The chain couples TRBV20-1 to TRBJ2-7; D not resolved. Trimming cost V 6 bases and J 6 bases, with 15 bases left between them. CDR3 size: 12 residues. Looked up from germline, CDR1 is DFQATT and CDR2 is SNEGSKA (reference sequence). This CDR3 reads CSAGPLEVEQYF. The CDR3 bases are TGCAGTGCAGGTCCTCTAGAGGTCGAGCAGTACTTC.

This chain joins TRBV20-1 and TRBJ2-6; TRBD2 might be the D (5 bases). This CDR3 has 13 amino acids. Per germline, CDR1 DFQATT and CDR2 SNEGSKA (reference sequence). With 6 bases removed from V and 2 bases from J, the gap between germline ends came to 8 bases. The chain's CDR3 is CSAQRTGANVLTF. The CDR3, as DNA: TGCAGTGCCCAGCGGACTGGGGCCAACGTCCTGACTTTC.

The V and J genes are TRBV7-9 and TRBJ2-7; the D is unclear. Looked up from germline, CDR1 is SEHNR and CDR2 is FQNEAQ (reference sequence). The V end was cut by 7 bases, the J end by 2 bases, with 18 bases between. The CDR3 length is 15 residues. CDR3 amino acids: CASTGPTQRPYEQYV. The DNA of the CDR3 is TGTGCCAGCACTGGACCGACCCAGCGTCCCTACGAGCAGTACGTC.

There are a few counts of this clonotype. CDR3 DNA: TGCAGTGCTAGAGAAAAGCGACTAGCGGGTTTCGGTGAGCAGTTCTTC. Its translation is CSAREKRLAGFGEQFF. This rearrangement joins TRBV20-1 to TRBJ2-1, with 10 bases aligning to TRBD2. The V gene end was trimmed by 0 bases and the J gene end by 9 bases; junction bases not matched to a gene: 11. Per germline, CDR1 DFQATT and CDR2 SNEGSKA (reference sequence). CDR3 length equals 16 residues.

This clonotype was observed a few times. The chain employs TRBV5-5 and TRBJ1-3, with D hard to call. Germline CDR1 reads SGHKS; CDR2 reads YYEKEE (reference sequence). The CDR3 is 15 residues long. V was trimmed by 0 bases and J by 2 bases, leaving 9 bases between them. CDR3 sequence (DNA): TGTGCCAGCAGCTTGGTTCTGGGAACTGGAAACACCATATATTTT. It specifies CASSLVLGTGNTIYF.

This clonotype was seen a handful of times. The chain is built from TRBV28 and TRBJ1-2, with 7 bases identical to TRBD1. The CDR3 covers 18 residues. Per germline, CDR1 MDHEN and CDR2 SYDVKM. V lost 5 bases, J lost 4 bases, and 19 bases stayed unmatched. For the CDR3, the DNA is TGTGCCAGCAGTACGACTGGGACAGCCCTACCGCCGGCCTATGGCTACACCTTC. Translating gives CASSTTGTALPPAYGYTF.

The chain links TRBV3-1 to TRBJ2-7; 12 bases are a match to TRBD2. This CDR3 region has 14 residues. V trimming: 4 bases; J trimming: 7 bases; junction bases outside the gene matches: 5. Germline V gives CDR1 LGHDT, CDR2 YNNKEL (reference sequence). The CDR3 sequence: CASSLGLAGREQYF. The CDR3 DNA is TGTGCCAGCAGCCTAGGACTAGCGGGACGAGAGCAGTACTTC.

This clonotype showed up just a few times. The J gene is TRBJ1-1, the V gene TRBV6-1; D ambiguous. The V gene's germline CDR1 is MNHNS and CDR2 SASEGT. V shed 3 bases and J shed 5 bases, with 10 bases lying between them. The CDR3 consists of 13 residues. In nucleotides, the CDR3 is TGTGCCAGCAGTGAGGGCAGCCGGACTGAAGCTTTCTTT. This gives the protein CASSEGSRTEAFF.